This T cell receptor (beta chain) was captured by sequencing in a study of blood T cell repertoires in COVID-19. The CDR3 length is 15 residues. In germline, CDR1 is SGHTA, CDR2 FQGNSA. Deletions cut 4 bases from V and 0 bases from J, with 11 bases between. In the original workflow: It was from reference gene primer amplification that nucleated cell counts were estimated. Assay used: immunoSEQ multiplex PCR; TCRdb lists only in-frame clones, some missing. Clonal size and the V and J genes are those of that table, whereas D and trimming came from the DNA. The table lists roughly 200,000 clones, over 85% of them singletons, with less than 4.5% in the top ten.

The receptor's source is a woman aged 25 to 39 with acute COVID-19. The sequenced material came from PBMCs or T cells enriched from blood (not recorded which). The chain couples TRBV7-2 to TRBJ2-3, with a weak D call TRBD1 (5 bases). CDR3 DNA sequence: TGTGCCAGCAGCTCCTTAGGGGTAAGCACAGATACGCAGTATTTT. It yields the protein CASSSLGVSTDTQYF.